The sequence of this T cell receptor beta chain was determined in a study of cytomegalovirus exposure and HLA in healthy donors. This PCR relied on a set of 60 Vbeta primers and 13 Jbeta primers. The method was immunoSEQ multiplex PCR; TCRdb's version includes in-frame clones alone and lacks a portion of them. In the table there are tens of thousands of clones, just over 85% of which are singletons. Germline-derived CDR1 and CDR2 are SGHVS and FNYEAQ. The CDR3 is made up of 15 amino acids. V was clipped by 0 bases and J by 2 bases, with 10 bases between them. The gene calls are TRBV7-6 and TRBJ2-5; a possible D gene is TRBD1 (6 bases). This TCR was recovered from a woman in her 40s in good health and CMV-seropositive. The sequencing input was PBMCs. The CDR3 is CASSLAQGTQETQYF. Here the CDR3 DNA reads TGTGCCAGCAGCTTAGCGCAGGGGACACAAGAGACCCAGTACTTC.